A selection of T cell receptor beta chains follows, all from one sample in a study of T-cell reconstitution after alpha-beta-depleted transplantation in children. TCRdb fed the PCR reads into MiXCR, producing one record per CDR3 protein. The repertoire holds about a million distinct CDR3 sequences, about 26% seen once, with roughly 28% in the top ten. Sequences were derived from PBMCs, mostly from graft donor cells, sampled 360 days after TCRalphabeta/CD19-depleted stem cell transplant. These TCRs come from a boy younger than two who had a stem cell transplant for SCID, so the T cells may come from the graft donor. Each CDR3 is given without its conserved first and last residue. Each record gives: V gene, CDR3 protein.

>TRBV5-5
ASSLAQGENYEQY
>TRBV12-3/TRBV12-4
ASSRDSNSYNSPLH
>TRBV28
ASSPYSYEQY
>TRBV29-1
SVEGGGSYEQY
>TRBV12-3/TRBV12-4
ASRMSGAAKRNEQF
>TRBV4-1
ASRQPGQGSEQY
>TRBV27
ASSWRTVNTGELF
>TRBV27
ASSLTGLPNEKLF
>TRBV5-1
ASSQRDSSTDTQY
>TRBV5-6
ASSPTGDYYNSPLH
>TRBV10-3
AMRQRGNNEQF